The rows below give T cell receptor beta chains drawn from one sample of a study of shared clonotypes between healthy human individuals. Measured with immunoSEQ multiplex PCR; TCRdb has only the in-frame clones, and not every one. The data contain 550,000 to 750,000 clones, roughly 96% of them seen just once; the ten biggest clones take up 0.11%. The material sequenced was naive CD8+ T cells sorted from blood. These TCRs come from a woman in her 30s in good health. The CDR3 runs from the conserved cysteine through the conserved F or W. The order of the fields is D gene, clone size, J gene, V gene, CDR3 protein, CDR3 DNA. The D gene is left open where the match is weak. Clone size is not always given. Where it is, it says once, few, many or a class for expanded clones.

- - TRBJ1-2 TRBV4-1 CASSPGQSQPDYGYTF TGCGCCAGCAGCCCCGGGCAGTCGCAACCCGACTATGGCTACACCTTC
TRBD2 - TRBJ2-7 TRBV27 CASSLLASGSYEQYF TGTGCCAGCAGTTTATTGGCTAGCGGGAGCTACGAGCAGTACTTC
TRBD1 - TRBJ2-6 TRBV29-1 CSVPGTGGSGANVLTF TGCAGCGTGCCCGGGACAGGGGGCTCTGGGGCCAACGTCCTGACTTTC
- - TRBJ1-2 TRBV6-6 CASSYTPRGGSYGYTF TGTGCCAGCAGTTACACTCCGAGGGGGGGCTCCTATGGCTACACCTTC
- - TRBJ1-6 TRBV6-5 CASRNGGGNSPLHF TGTGCCAGCAGAAACGGGGGGGGTAATTCACCCCTCCACTTT
- - TRBJ2-5 TRBV7-9 CASSLAQGREETQYF TGTGCCAGCAGCTTAGCGCAGGGCAGGGAGGAGACCCAGTACTTC
- - TRBJ2-5 TRBV7-8 CASSLVGETQYF TGTGCCAGCAGCTTAGTGGGAGAGACCCAGTACTTC
- - TRBJ2-7 TRBV2 CASRGQPYEQYF TGTGCCAGCAGAGGACAGCCCTACGAGCAGTACTTC
- - TRBJ2-3 TRBV9 CASSVSGGGTDTQYF TGTGCCAGCAGCGTATCTGGCGGGGGCACAGATACGCAGTATTTT
- - TRBJ2-7 TRBV15 CATAGGGYEQYF TGTGCCACCGCGGGCGGAGGGTACGAGCAGTACTTC
TRBD1 - TRBJ2-7 TRBV7-9 CASSHGDSYEQYF TGTGCCAGCAGCCATGGGGACAGCTACGAGCAGTACTTC
- - TRBJ2-7 TRBV7-9 CASSLEVNEQYF TGTGCCAGCAGCTTAGAAGTTAACGAGCAGTACTTC
TRBD1 - TRBJ2-1 TRBV19 CASSIGRGLSSEQFF TGTGCCAGTAGTATTGGCAGGGGGCTTTCTTCCGAGCAGTTCTTC
- - TRBJ2-2 TRBV5-1 CASRYGQTSITGELFF TGCGCCAGCAGATATGGACAAACCTCTATCACCGGGGAGCTGTTTTTT
- - TRBJ1-1 TRBV4-1 CASSQAPVSEAFF TGCGCCAGCAGCCAAGCGCCGGTGAGTGAAGCTTTCTTT
TRBD2 - TRBJ2-2 TRBV13 CASSLELAPGELFF TGTGCCAGCAGCTTAGAACTAGCGCCAGGGGAGCTGTTTTTT
- - TRBJ1-2 TRBV28 CASSIQGRYGYTF TGTGCCAGCAGTATACAGGGAAGGTATGGCTACACCTTC
TRBD2 - TRBJ2-5 TRBV27 CASSPGTSGRSETQYF TGTGCCAGCAGCCCCGGGACTAGCGGGAGAAGTGAGACCCAGTACTTC
- - TRBJ2-1 TRBV5-6 CASSPTLSSYNEQFF TGTGCCAGCAGCCCCACCCTAAGCTCCTACAATGAGCAGTTCTTC
- - TRBJ2-7 TRBV7-9 CASSLAPGPYEQYF TGTGCCAGCAGCTTAGCCCCAGGGCCGTACGAGCAGTACTTC
- - TRBJ1-2 TRBV7-9 CASSSWTARPYGYTF TGTGCCAGCAGCTCATGGACAGCTAGGCCTTATGGCTACACCTTC
- - TRBJ1-3 TRBV5-1 CASSLDGSWSGNTIYF TGCGCCAGCAGCTTGGACGGGTCATGGTCTGGAAACACCATATATTTT
TRBD1 - TRBJ2-7 TRBV6-5 CASSHSRTGGREQYF TGTGCCAGCAGTCACTCCAGGACAGGGGGACGCGAGCAGTACTTC
TRBD2 - TRBJ2-5 TRBV5-6 CASSPGTAPGGETQYF TGTGCCAGCAGCCCAGGGACGGCCCCGGGGGGAGAGACCCAGTACTTC
TRBD2 - TRBJ2-1 TRBV5-8 CASSLETRAGGSYNEQFF TGTGCCAGCAGCTTGGAGACTAGAGCGGGAGGTTCCTACAATGAGCAGTTCTTC
- - TRBJ1-2 TRBV27 CASSSLLTSGVYGYTF TGTGCCAGCAGTTCCTTACTAACGTCGGGGGTCTATGGCTACACCTTC
- - TRBJ2-1 TRBV11-2 CASRGGAVSHNEQFF TGTGCCAGCAGGGGCGGGGCAGTCTCCCACAATGAGCAGTTCTTC
- - TRBJ2-7 TRBV7-8 CASSLAVASSYEQYF TGTGCCAGCAGCTTAGCAGTGGCCTCCTCCTACGAGCAGTACTTC
- - TRBJ1-1 TRBV19 CASSIDSEGNTEAFF TGTGCCAGTAGTATAGATTCGGAGGGGAACACTGAAGCTTTCTTT
TRBD2 - TRBJ2-7 TRBV7-6 CASSLEASGSVNEQYF TGTGCCAGCAGCTTAGAGGCTAGCGGGAGTGTCAACGAGCAGTACTTC
- - TRBJ2-7 TRBV6-1 CASIGSYEQYF TGTGCCAGCATCGGATCCTACGAGCAGTACTTC
TRBD2 - TRBJ2-1 TRBV5-1 CASSLVGGGSNEQFF TGCGCCAGCAGCTTGGTGGGGGGAGGGTCCAATGAGCAGTTCTTC
- - TRBJ2-1 TRBV28 CASRDRRYYNEQFF TGTGCCAGCAGAGACAGGCGATACTACAATGAGCAGTTCTTC
TRBD2 once TRBJ2-7 TRBV19 CASKGEAGLAGVYEQYF TGTGCCAGTAAAGGAGAGGCAGGCCTAGCGGGAGTTTACGAGCAGTACTTC
- few TRBJ2-7 TRBV5-1 CASSLEADYEQYF TGCGCCAGCAGCTTGGAGGCAGACTACGAGCAGTACTTC
- once TRBJ2-7 TRBV28 CASSSPGRGEQYF TGTGCCAGCAGTTCGCCCGGGAGAGGTGAGCAGTACTTC
- - TRBJ2-1 TRBV11-2 CASSLVRGVRGNEQFF TGTGCCAGCAGCCTTGTTCGGGGCGTCCGGGGGAATGAGCAGTTCTTC
TRBD2 - TRBJ2-7 TRBV28 CASSLSGSLHEQYF TGTGCCAGCAGTTTAAGCGGGAGTCTCCACGAGCAGTACTTC
- - TRBJ2-3 TRBV27 CASSSLEVGPSTDTQYF TGTGCCAGCAGCTCCCTAGAGGTGGGGCCTAGCACAGATACGCAGTATTTT
- - TRBJ2-3 TRBV19 CASTERSGGDTDTQYF TGTGCCAGCACCGAACGGTCCGGAGGAGACACAGATACGCAGTATTTT
TRBD1 - TRBJ1-5 TRBV15 CATSFWTGTNQPQHF TGTGCCACCAGCTTCTGGACAGGGACCAATCAGCCCCAGCATTTT
TRBD2 - TRBJ2-7 TRBV19 CASSPLGLAGDYEQYF TGTGCCAGTAGTCCCCTCGGACTAGCGGGAGACTACGAGCAGTACTTC
- - TRBJ1-1 TRBV4-1 CASSQVSGTEAFF TGCGCCAGCAGCCAAGTCTCAGGAACTGAAGCTTTCTTT
TRBD2 - TRBJ2-7 TRBV9 CASSSAGGLGEQYF TGTGCCAGCAGCTCCGCGGGAGGGCTGGGCGAGCAGTACTTC
TRBD1 once TRBJ2-3 TRBV27 CASSLSGQGIRDTQYF TGTGCCAGCAGTTTATCAGGACAGGGGATCCGAGATACGCAGTATTTT
- few TRBJ1-5 TRBV7-9 CASSLGSSGNQPQHF TGTGCCAGCAGCTTGGGGTCGTCGGGCAATCAGCCCCAGCATTTT
- once TRBJ2-1 TRBV7-8 CASSLEAGYNEQFF TGTGCCAGCAGCTTAGAGGCGGGTTACAATGAGCAGTTCTTC
TRBD2 - TRBJ2-7 TRBV29-1 CSVVLAGGPKSRYEQYF TGCAGCGTCGTACTAGCGGGAGGGCCAAAGAGCCGCTACGAGCAGTACTTC